Presented here are 4 T cell receptor beta chains from one specimen sequenced in a study of blood T cell repertoires in COVID-19. Only in-frame clones appear in the TCRdb table, and some are missing; sequencing was by immunoSEQ multiplex PCR. The sample consists of 200,000 to 250,000 clones, 83% of them appearing once. Sequenced sample: PBMCs or T cells enriched from blood (not recorded which). The receptors stem from a woman aged 50 to 60 who had been exposed to COVID-19.

The table lists this clone with many counts. The chain couples TRBV5-4 to TRBJ1-3; the D is unclear. The ends were cut back, 0 bases at V and 4 bases at J, with 11 bases in the middle. The CDR3 is 15 residues long. The V gene's germline CDR1 is SGHNT and CDR2 YYREEE (reference sequence). CDR3 sequence: CASSLGGLGGNTIYF. CDR3 nucleotide sequence: TGTGCCAGCAGCTTGGGAGGGCTTGGCGGAAACACCATATATTTT. Combining the CDR3 with reference TRBV5-4 and TRBJ1-3 gives the whole variable domain ETGVTQSPTHLIKTRGQQVTLRCSSQSGHNTVSWYQQALGQGPQFIFQYYREEENGRGNFPPRFSGLQFPNYSSELNVNALELDDSALYLCASSLGGLGGNTIYFGEGSWLTVV.

V gene TRBV15 combines with J gene TRBJ2-3; TRBD1 matches at 11 bases. The V gene's germline CDR1 is LNHNV and CDR2 YYDKDF (reference sequence). This CDR3 contains 18 residues. With 0 bases clipped from V and 5 bases from J, the junction kept 10 bases outside the gene matches. The CDR3 sequence: CATSRDLPGTGGVDTQYF. CDR3 DNA: TGTGCCACCAGCAGAGACCTTCCCGGGACAGGGGGAGTAGATACGCAGTATTTT.

V and J are TRBV7-2 and TRBJ1-5, with D possibly matching TRBD1 (6 bases). Germline loops: CDR1 SGHTA, CDR2 FQGNSA. The CDR3 consists of 13 residues. V lost 5 bases and J lost 7, with 12 bases in between. The CDR3 here is CASSARGGQPQHF. In nucleotides, the CDR3 is TGTGCCAGCAGCGCCAGGGGTGGCCAGCCCCAGCATTTT.

V and J are TRBV7-2 and TRBJ2-2; unclear D gene. Germline V gene sequence: CDR1 SGHTA, CDR2 FQGNSA. This CDR3 spans 16 amino acids. V lost 5 bases, J lost 1 base, and 14 bases lay in between. This chain's CDR3 is CASSEVGVMNTGELFF. Written as DNA, the CDR3 is TGTGCCAGCAGCGAGGTCGGAGTCATGAACACCGGGGAGCTGTTTTTT.